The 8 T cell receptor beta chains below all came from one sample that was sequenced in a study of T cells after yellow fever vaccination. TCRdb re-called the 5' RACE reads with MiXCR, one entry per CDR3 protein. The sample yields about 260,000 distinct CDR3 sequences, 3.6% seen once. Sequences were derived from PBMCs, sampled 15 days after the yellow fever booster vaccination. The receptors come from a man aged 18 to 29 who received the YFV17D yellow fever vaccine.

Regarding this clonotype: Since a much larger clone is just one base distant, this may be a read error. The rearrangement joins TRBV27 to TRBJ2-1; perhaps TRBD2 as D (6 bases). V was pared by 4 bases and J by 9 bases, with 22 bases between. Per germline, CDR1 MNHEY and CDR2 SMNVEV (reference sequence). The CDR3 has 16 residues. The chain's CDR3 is CASSSNAGPSYSEQFF. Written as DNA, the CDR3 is TGTGCCAGCAGTTCGAACGCGGGACCCTCTTATTCTGAGCAGTTCTTC.

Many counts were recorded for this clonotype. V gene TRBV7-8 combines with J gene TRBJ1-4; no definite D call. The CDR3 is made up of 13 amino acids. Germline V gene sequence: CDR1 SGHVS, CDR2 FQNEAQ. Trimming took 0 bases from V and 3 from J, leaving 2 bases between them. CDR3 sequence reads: CASSLAPNEKLFF. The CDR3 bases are TGTGCCAGCAGCTTAGCTCCTAATGAAAAACTGTTTTTT.

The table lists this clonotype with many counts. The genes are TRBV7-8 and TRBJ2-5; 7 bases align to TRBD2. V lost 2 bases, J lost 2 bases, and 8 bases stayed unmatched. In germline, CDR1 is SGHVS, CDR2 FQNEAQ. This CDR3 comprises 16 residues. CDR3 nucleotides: TGTGCCAGCAGCTTATCCCAGGGAGGGGTGCAAGAGACCCAGTACTTC. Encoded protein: CASSLSQGGVQETQYF.

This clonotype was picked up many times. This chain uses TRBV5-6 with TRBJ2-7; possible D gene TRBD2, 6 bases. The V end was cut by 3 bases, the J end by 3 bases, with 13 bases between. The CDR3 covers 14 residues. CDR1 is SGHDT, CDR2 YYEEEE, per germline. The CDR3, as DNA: TGTGCCAGCAGCTCAAGCGGGCTCGGCTACGAGCAGTACGTC. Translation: CASSSSGLGYEQYV.

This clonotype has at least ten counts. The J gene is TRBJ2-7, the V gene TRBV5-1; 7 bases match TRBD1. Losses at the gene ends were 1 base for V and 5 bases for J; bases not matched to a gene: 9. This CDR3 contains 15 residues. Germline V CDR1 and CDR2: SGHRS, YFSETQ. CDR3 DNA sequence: TGCGCCAGCAGCTTGTTACCTACAGGGGTTGACGAGCAGTACTTC. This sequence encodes CASSLLPTGVDEQYF.

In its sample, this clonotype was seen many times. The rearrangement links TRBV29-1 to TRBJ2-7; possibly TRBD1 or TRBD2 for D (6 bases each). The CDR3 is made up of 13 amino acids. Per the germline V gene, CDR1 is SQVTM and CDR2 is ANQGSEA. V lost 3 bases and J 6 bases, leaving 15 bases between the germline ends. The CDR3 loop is CSVEGTLGGEQYF. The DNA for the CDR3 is TGCAGCGTTGAGGGGACACTGGGAGGCGAGCAGTACTTC.

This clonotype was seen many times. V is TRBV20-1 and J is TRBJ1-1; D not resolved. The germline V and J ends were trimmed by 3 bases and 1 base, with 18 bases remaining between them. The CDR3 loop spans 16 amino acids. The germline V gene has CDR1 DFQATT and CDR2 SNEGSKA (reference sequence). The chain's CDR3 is CSARGLRKESNTEAFF. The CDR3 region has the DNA TGCAGTGCTAGGGGGTTACGAAAGGAGTCGAACACTGAAGCTTTCTTT.

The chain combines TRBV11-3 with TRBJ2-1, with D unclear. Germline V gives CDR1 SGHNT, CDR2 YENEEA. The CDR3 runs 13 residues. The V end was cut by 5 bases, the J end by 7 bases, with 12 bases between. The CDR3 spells CASSPEVSNEQFF. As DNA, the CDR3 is TGTGCCAGCAGCCCCGAAGTTAGTAATGAGCAGTTCTTC.